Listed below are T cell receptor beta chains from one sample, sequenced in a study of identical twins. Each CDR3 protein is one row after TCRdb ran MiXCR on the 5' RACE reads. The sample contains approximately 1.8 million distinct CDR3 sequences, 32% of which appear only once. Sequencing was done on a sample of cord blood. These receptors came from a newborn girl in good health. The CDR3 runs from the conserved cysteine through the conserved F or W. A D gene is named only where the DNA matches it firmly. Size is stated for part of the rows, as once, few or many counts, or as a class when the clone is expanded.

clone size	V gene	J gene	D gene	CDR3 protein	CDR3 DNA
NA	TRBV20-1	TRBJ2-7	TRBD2	CSARGGGPHEQYF	TGCAGTGCTAGGGGGGGAGGGCCCCACGAGCAGTACTTC
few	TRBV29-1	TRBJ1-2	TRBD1	CSVDTTGGGYGYTF	TGCAGCGTTGATACGACAGGGGGCGGCTATGGCTACACCTTC
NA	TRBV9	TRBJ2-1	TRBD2	CASSPPGTSIRYEQFF	TGTGCCAGCAGCCCCCCCGGGACTAGCATTAGGTATGAGCAGTTCTTC
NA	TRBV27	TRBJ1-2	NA	CASSPEGGLNYGYTF	TGTGCCAGCAGCCCAGAGGGGGGGCTTAACTATGGCTACACCTTC
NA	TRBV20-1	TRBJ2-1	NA	CSARFSGGTYNEQFF	TGCAGTGCTAGATTCTCGGGGGGCACCTACAATGAGCAGTTCTTC
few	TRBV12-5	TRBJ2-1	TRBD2	CASGLVLAGGLDEQFF	TGTGCTAGTGGTTTGGTCCTAGCGGGGGGTCTGGATGAGCAGTTCTTC
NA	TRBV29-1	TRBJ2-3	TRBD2	CSGISGGVPDTQYF	TGCAGCGGGATTAGCGGGGGGGTGCCAGATACGCAGTATTTT
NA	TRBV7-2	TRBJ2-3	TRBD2	CACSLGLAGGPLDTHYF	TGTGCCTGCAGCTTAGGACTAGCGGGAGGGCCGTTAGATACGCACTATTTT
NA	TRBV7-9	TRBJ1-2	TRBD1	CASSSPGQPFYGYTF	TGTGCCAGCAGCTCCCCGGGACAGCCTTTCTATGGCTACACCTTC
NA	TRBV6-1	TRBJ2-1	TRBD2	CASSWGEGTSGRTEQFF	TGTGCCAGCAGCTGGGGTGAGGGGACTAGCGGGAGAACTGAGCAGTTCTTC
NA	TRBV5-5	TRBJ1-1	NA	CASSSPTHRTEAFF	TGTGCCAGCAGCTCCCCGACCCATAGGACTGAAGCTTTCTTT
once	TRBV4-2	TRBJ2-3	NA	CASSQDYTDTRYF	TGTGCCAGCAGCCAAGATTACACAGATACGCGGTATTTT
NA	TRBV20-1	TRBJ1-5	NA	CSASGQGYDQPQHF	TGCAGTGCTAGTGGTCAGGGGTATGACCAGCCCCAGCATTTT
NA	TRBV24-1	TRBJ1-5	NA	CATSAPPGPHQPQHF	TGTGCCACCAGTGCCCCCCCCGGGCCGCATCAGCCCCAGCATTTT